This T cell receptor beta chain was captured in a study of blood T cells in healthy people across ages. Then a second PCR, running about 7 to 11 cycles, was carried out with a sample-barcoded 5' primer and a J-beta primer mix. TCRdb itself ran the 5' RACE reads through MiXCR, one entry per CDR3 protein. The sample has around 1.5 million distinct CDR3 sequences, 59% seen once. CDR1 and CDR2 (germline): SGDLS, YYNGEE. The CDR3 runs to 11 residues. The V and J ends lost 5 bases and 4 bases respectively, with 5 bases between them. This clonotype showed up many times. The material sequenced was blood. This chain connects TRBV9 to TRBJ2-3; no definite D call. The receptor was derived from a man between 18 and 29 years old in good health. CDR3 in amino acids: CASSGSDTQYF. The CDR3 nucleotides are TGTGCCAGCAGTGGCTCAGATACGCAGTATTTT.